Listed below are T cell receptor beta chains from one sample, sequenced in a study of blood T cell repertoires in COVID-19. Sequenced by immunoSEQ multiplex PCR; TCRdb stores in-frame clones only, minus some. This table holds about 180,000 clones, about 84% found once. The sequencing sample was made of PBMCs or T cells enriched from blood (not recorded which). The receptors here all came from a middle-aged woman with acute COVID-19. The CDR3 runs from the conserved cysteine through the conserved F or W. A D gene is named only where the DNA matches it firmly. Clone sizes are given selectively: once, few, many, or a class where the clone is expanded.

>-|-|TRBV5-1|TRBJ1-1
CASSLLGSLNTEAFF
TGCGCCAGCAGCTTGCTAGGAAGTTTGAACACTGAAGCTTTCTTT
>-|-|TRBV19|TRBJ2-1
CASRSVDGSFNEQFF
TGTGCCAGTAGGTCCGTGGACGGGAGTTTCAATGAGCAGTTCTTC
>few|TRBD1|TRBV5-1|TRBJ2-1
CASSLQGTREQFF
TGCGCCAGCAGCTTACAGGGGACCCGCGAGCAGTTCTTC
>once|TRBD2|TRBV5-4|TRBJ2-3
CASRPTGTRPGTDTQYF
TGTGCCAGCAGGCCCACCGGGACTAGGCCAGGCACAGATACGCAGTATTTT
>-|TRBD1|TRBV27|TRBJ2-5
CASSLTPGQGGETQYF
TGTGCCAGCAGTCTAACCCCGGGACAGGGGGGAGAGACCCAGTACTTC
>-|-|TRBV7-9|TRBJ2-7
CASSLALTSSSYEQYF
TGTGCCAGCAGCTTAGCGCTTACTAGCTCGTCCTACGAGCAGTACTTC
>-|-|TRBV27|TRBJ1-2
CASSLSGGIGYTF
TGTGCCAGCAGTTTATCGGGAGGAATTGGCTACACCTTC
>-|-|TRBV6-5|TRBJ1-1
CASSYSAGGTEAFF
TGTGCCAGCAGTTACTCAGCTGGAGGCACTGAAGCTTTCTTT
>-|TRBD1|TRBV6-5|TRBJ1-2
CASRRTGGDYGYTF
TGTGCCAGCAGAAGGACAGGGGGAGACTATGGCTACACCTTC
>-|TRBD1|TRBV19|TRBJ1-5
CASSGDREIGLNQPQHF
TGTGCCAGTAGTGGAGACAGGGAGATTGGTCTAAATCAGCCCCAGCATTTT
>-|TRBD2|TRBV11-2|TRBJ2-1
CASSPGLARNEQFF
TGTGCCAGCAGCCCTGGACTAGCGCGTAATGAGCAGTTCTTC
>-|-|TRBV10-3|TRBJ2-7
CAISEFGQNEQYF
TGTGCCATCAGTGAGTTCGGACAGAACGAGCAGTACTTC
>-|TRBD2|TRBV5-1|TRBJ2-5
CASSPGLAGAGWETQYF
TGCGCCAGCAGCCCTGGACTAGCGGGTGCTGGGTGGGAGACCCAGTACTTC
>-|TRBD1|TRBV9|TRBJ2-7
CASSRGQSYEQYF
TGTGCCAGCAGTAGGGGACAGTCCTACGAGCAGTACTTC
>-|-|TRBV29-1|TRBJ1-1
CSVEAPSGGSEAFF
TGCAGCGTTGAAGCCCCGAGCGGGGGATCTGAAGCTTTCTTT
>-|-|TRBV11-2|TRBJ2-3
CASSPPSDTQYF
TGTGCCAGCAGCCCCCCATCAGATACGCAGTATTTT
>once|TRBD1|TRBV3-1/TRBV3-2|TRBJ1-6
CASSPGTVYNSPLHF
TGTGCCAGCAGTCCCGGGACAGTCTATAATTCACCCCTCCACTTT
>-|-|TRBV27|TRBJ2-7
CASRPMGGAAGTCYF
TGTGCCAGCAGACCTATGGGGGGGGCCGCGGGGACATGCTACTTC
>-|TRBD2|TRBV5-8|TRBJ2-3
CASSLEPSGRTQYF
TGTGCCAGCAGCTTGGAACCTAGCGGGAGAACGCAGTATTTT
>-|-|TRBV7-9|TRBJ1-6
CASSSVNSPLHF
TGTGCCAGCAGCTCCGTCAATTCACCCCTCCACTTT
>once|TRBD1|TRBV10-3|TRBJ1-2
CAISGWTGTGAYGYTF
TGTGCCATCAGTGGGTGGACGGGGACAGGGGCCTATGGCTACACCTTC
>-|TRBD1|TRBV5-1|TRBJ2-5
CASSLSSGQGRETQYF
TGCGCCAGCAGCTTGTCATCGGGACAGGGACGAGAGACCCAGTACTTC
>-|-|TRBV2|TRBJ2-2
CASSDIRSSTGELFF
TGTGCCAGCAGTGATATCCGGAGCAGTACCGGGGAGCTGTTTTTT
>-|TRBD1|TRBV5-4|TRBJ1-1
CASSLGTGDTEAFF
TGTGCCAGCAGCTTGGGGACAGGGGACACTGAAGCTTTCTTT
>-|-|TRBV6-1|TRBJ1-2
CASSEALRVGFGYTF
TGTGCCAGCAGTGAAGCGCTCCGGGTTGGGTTCGGCTACACCTTC
>-|-|TRBV18|TRBJ1-1
CASSTQRSRPEAFF
TGTGCCAGCTCGACACAAAGGTCACGGCCTGAAGCTTTCTTT
>-|TRBD2|TRBV18|TRBJ2-1
CASSGTSGSNEQFF
TGTGCCAGCTCCGGGACTAGCGGGAGTAATGAGCAGTTCTTC
>-|-|TRBV19|TRBJ2-7
CATRGLDSYEQYF
TGTGCCACCCGCGGGTTAGACTCCTACGAGCAGTACTTC
>-|TRBD1|TRBV27|TRBJ2-3
CASTGTGGTDTQYF
TGTGCCAGCACCGGGACAGGAGGCACAGATACGCAGTATTTT
>few|-|TRBV2|TRBJ1-1
CASPGGGVNTEAFF
TGTGCCAGCCCTGGGGGAGGGGTAAACACTGAAGCTTTCTTT
>-|-|TRBV3-1/TRBV3-2|TRBJ1-1
CASSPLPTGLEAFF
TGTGCCAGCAGCCCCCTCCCGACAGGCCTTGAAGCTTTCTTT
>once|TRBD1|TRBV19|TRBJ1-5
CASSGTGKNQPQHF
TGTGCCAGTAGTGGGACAGGGAAGAATCAGCCCCAGCATTTT
>-|TRBD2|TRBV10-3|TRBJ2-7
CAISESGGTPHEQYF
TGTGCCATCAGCGAGTCGGGGGGGACCCCCCACGAGCAGTACTTC
>-|TRBD2|TRBV11-3|TRBJ2-3
CASSFAGTRGTDTQYF
TGTGCCAGCAGCTTCGCCGGGACTAGGGGCACAGATACGCAGTATTTT
>-|-|TRBV5-6|TRBJ1-1
CASSLAGGQGTEAFF
TGTGCCAGCAGCTTGGCCGGGGGGCAAGGCACTGAAGCTTTCTTT
>-|TRBD2|TRBV5-1|TRBJ2-1
CASSTRLAGGQNEQFF
TGCGCCAGCAGCACCCGACTAGCGGGAGGGCAAAATGAGCAGTTCTTC
>-|TRBD2|TRBV20-1|TRBJ2-3
CSASESGSADTQYF
TGCAGTGCTAGTGAGAGCGGGAGTGCAGATACGCAGTATTTT
>-|TRBD1|TRBV6-4|TRBJ1-2
CASSARQGTSGYTF
TGTGCCAGCAGTGCCCGACAGGGAACGAGTGGCTACACCTTC
>-|-|TRBV19|TRBJ1-1
CASSPHYGGMNTEAFF
TGTGCCAGTAGCCCGCACTACGGCGGCATGAACACTGAAGCTTTCTTT
>-|TRBD1|TRBV27|TRBJ2-1
CASSLSRGQSDEQFF
TGTGCCAGCAGTTTATCCCGGGGACAGAGCGATGAGCAGTTCTTC
>-|TRBD2|TRBV5-8|TRBJ2-1
CASRKREGRVDYNEQFF
TGTGCCAGCAGAAAGCGGGAGGGCCGGGTTGACTACAATGAGCAGTTCTTC
>-|-|TRBV18|TRBJ1-5
CASSPMAAGSNQPQHF
TGTGCCAGCTCACCAATGGCGGCAGGGAGCAATCAGCCCCAGCATTTT
>-|-|TRBV19|TRBJ1-1
CASSKGQVSSTEAFF
TGTGCCAGTAGTAAGGGGCAGGTTTCAAGCACTGAAGCTTTCTTT
>-|-|TRBV18|TRBJ1-3
CASSPPRGNTIYF
TGTGCCAGCTCACCACCGCGAGGAAACACCATATATTTT
>-|-|TRBV19|TRBJ1-2
CASSMRPRGGYGYTF
TGTGCCAGTAGTATGAGACCGAGGGGAGGCTATGGCTACACCTTC
>-|TRBD1|TRBV29-1|TRBJ2-2
CSVELGQGSTGELFF
TGCAGCGTTGAATTGGGACAGGGGAGCACCGGGGAGCTGTTTTTT
>-|-|TRBV12-5|TRBJ2-2
CASGPSTGELFF
TGTGCTAGTGGCCCTAGCACCGGGGAGCTGTTTTTT
>-|-|TRBV27|TRBJ2-6
CASSPYSGANVLTF
TGTGCCAGCAGTCCGTACTCTGGGGCCAACGTCCTGACTTTC
>-|-|TRBV5-4|TRBJ1-1
CASSPGNTEAFF
TGTGCCAGCAGCCCCGGGAACACTGAAGCTTTCTTT